These 29 T cell receptor beta chains were sequenced from one sample in a study of blood T cell repertoires in COVID-19. Assay: immunoSEQ multiplex PCR; the TCRdb copy retains only in-frame clones and omits some. The sample lists roughly 230,000 clones, 85% occurring once. Sequencing input: peripheral blood. These receptors were collected from a man between 45 and 60 years old with COVID-19, enrolled during active disease.

The chain links TRBV7-6 to TRBJ2-1; a possible D gene is TRBD2 (6 bases). Germline CDR1 reads SGHVS; CDR2 reads FNYEAQ. The length of the CDR3 is 16 residues. The V gene lost 0 bases and the J gene lost 9 bases, with 18 bases spanning the gap. CDR3 in amino acids: CASSLAGGRGVGEQFF. In DNA form, the CDR3 reads TGTGCCAGCAGCTTAGCGGGGGGTCGAGGGGTCGGTGAGCAGTTCTTC.

V usage is TRBV6-4 and J usage is TRBJ1-2; D uncertain. CDR3 length: 14 residues. Germline assignment: CDR1 MRHNA and CDR2 SNTAGT. V lost 10 bases, J lost 4 bases, and 19 bases lay in between. CDR3 amino acids: CANGIRMGFYGYTF. As DNA, the CDR3 is TGTGCCAACGGGATACGGATGGGATTCTATGGCTACACCTTC.

CDR3 residues: CASSQGASTGELFF. The CDR3 DNA reads TGTGCCAGCAGCCAAGGGGCTTCCACCGGGGAGCTGTTTTTT. The chain uses TRBV3-1 (or the pseudogene TRBV3-2) and TRBJ2-2; D remains unclear. The CDR3 runs 14 residues. From germline, CDR1 is LGHDT and CDR2 YNNKEL (reference sequence). The V end lost 1 base, the J end lost 4 bases, and 7 bases lay between the germline ends.

The chain links TRBV7-2 to TRBJ2-1; 7 bases agree with TRBD2. The CDR3 runs 15 residues. Germline V gives CDR1 SGHTA, CDR2 FQGNSA. J gave up 12 bases and V 5 bases, and 16 bases lay outside the gene matches. The CDR3, as DNA: TGTGCCAGCAGCCGGGGGAGGGTGGGGGAATCGTGGCAGTTCTTC. It codes for CASSRGRVGESWQFF.

This chain connects TRBV19 to TRBJ1-6; D is unclear. With 4 bases removed from V and 1 base from J, the gap between germline ends came to 5 bases. The CDR3 length is 14 residues. The germline CDR1 and CDR2 sequences are LNHDA and SQIVND (reference sequence). The CDR3 sequence: CASSTVSYNSPLHF. The CDR3 bases are TGTGCCAGTAGTACGGTGTCCTATAATTCACCCCTCCACTTT.

The gene calls are TRBV6-5 and TRBJ1-5, with a weak D call TRBD1 (5 bases). Germline V lookup: CDR1 MNHEY, CDR2 SVGAGI. Trimming shortened V by 6 bases and J by 0 bases, and 9 bases separated the two germline ends. The CDR3 consists of 14 residues. The CDR3 DNA sequence: TGTGCCAGCAGCGGACAATATAGCAATCAGCCCCAGCATTTT. Amino acid sequence: CASSGQYSNQPQHF.

The CDR3 DNA reads TGTGCCAGCAGCTTAGGCCAGAGGGAGACCCAGTACTTC. This gives the protein CASSLGQRETQYF. The chain employs TRBV7-8 and TRBJ2-5; D uncertain. Trimming pared 1 base from V and 5 bases from J, leaving 8 bases between. The length of the CDR3 is 13 residues. The V gene's germline CDR1 is SGHVS and CDR2 FQNEAQ.

The chain joins TRBV24-1 to TRBJ2-3; D not certain. Per germline, CDR1 KGHDR and CDR2 SFDVKD. V was shortened by 5 bases and J by 4 bases, with 9 bases between the two germline ends. This CDR3 spans 13 amino acids. The CDR3 DNA reads TGTGCCACCAGTGGCAGTGGTGCAGATACGCAGTATTTT. This codes for CATSGSGADTQYF.

This chain links TRBV7-6 with TRBJ1-1; the D gene is possibly TRBD1 (6 bases). The CDR3 is made up of 17 amino acids. CDR1 and CDR2 (germline): SGHVS, FNYEAQ. The V and J ends lost 5 bases and 5 bases respectively, with 24 bases between them. CDR3 nucleotide sequence: TGTGCCAGCAGCCCACGGGAGGACCTAGGGGGGGGTACTGAAGCTTTCTTT. This sequence encodes CASSPREDLGGGTEAFF. Combining the CDR3 with reference TRBV7-6 and TRBJ1-1 gives the whole variable domain GAGVSQSPRYKVTKRGQDVALRCDPISGHVSLYWYRQALGQGPEFLTYFNYEAQQDKSGLPNDRFSAERPEGSISTLTIQRTEQRDSAMYRCASSPREDLGGGTEAFFGQGTRLTVV.

The J gene is TRBJ1-2, the V gene TRBV24-1; no firm D call. The CDR3 covers 15 residues. Trimming stripped 3 bases from V and 2 bases from J, with 12 bases between. Germline CDR1 KGHDR, CDR2 SFDVKD. In DNA form, the CDR3 reads TGTGCCACCAGTGATCCTCGAGGAGGGAACTATGGCTACACCTTC. It specifies CATSDPRGGNYGYTF.

DNA for the CDR3: TGTGCCAGCAGCTTAAAAGGGGGAGGGACCTACGAGCAGTACTTC. It encodes CASSLKGGGTYEQYF. J is TRBJ2-7 and V is TRBV5-8; maybe TRBD2 (7 bases). From germline, CDR1 is SGHTS and CDR2 YDEGEE. The germline V and J ends were trimmed by 2 bases and 2 bases, with 14 bases remaining between them. CDR3 length equals 15 residues. The full variable domain, its missing parts supplied by reference TRBV5-8 and TRBJ2-7, is EAGVTQSPTHLIKTRGQQATLRCSPISGHTSVYWYQQALGLGLQFLLWYDEGEERNRGNFPPRFSGRQFPNYSSELNVNALELEDSALYLCASSLKGGGTYEQYFGPGTRLTVT.

The chain carries TRBV6-2 or TRBV6-3 and TRBJ1-1, with D possibly being TRBD1 (6 bases). This CDR3 is 15 amino acids long. V was pared by 1 base and J by 1 base, with 10 bases between. Germline V gene lookup returns CDR1 MNHEY and CDR2 SVGEGT. CDR3 amino acids: CASSYWGRGNTEAFF. The CDR3 DNA reads as TGTGCCAGCAGTTACTGGGGGCGCGGGAACACTGAAGCTTTCTTT.

The chain uses TRBV30 and TRBJ2-3; D is unresolved. CDR1 is GTSNPN, CDR2 SVGIG, per germline (reference sequence). CDR3 length: 15 residues. V was cut by 2 bases and J by 0 bases, with 12 bases left in between. The CDR3 loop reads CAWSINSFSTDTQYF. DNA of the CDR3: TGTGCCTGGAGTATCAACAGCTTTAGCACAGATACGCAGTATTTT.

This clone was observed once. The V call is TRBV10-3, the J call TRBJ1-1, with D maybe TRBD1 (6 bases). V lost 6 bases and J lost 6, with 17 bases in between. Germline CDR1 reads ENHRY; CDR2 reads SYGVKD. The CDR3 loop spans 14 amino acids. The CDR3 nucleotides read TGTGCCATCAGGAACAGGGAAACGATGTCTGAAGCTTTCTTT. Amino acid sequence: CAIRNRETMSEAFF.

The CDR3 bases are TGTGCCAGCAGCGTTACAGGGGGCCTCGATGAAGGCTACACCTTC. This sequence encodes CASSVTGGLDEGYTF. The chain couples TRBV6-6 to TRBJ1-2; 9 bases match TRBD1. The CDR3 sequence is 15 residues long. Trimming removed 6 bases from V and 8 bases from J; junction bases left unmatched: 13. Germline CDR1 MNHNY, CDR2 SVGAGI (reference sequence).

The rearrangement joins TRBV7-3 to TRBJ2-7, with 8 bases identical to TRBD2. The trim removed 1 base at V and 4 bases at J, leaving 6 bases unmatched. Germline-derived CDR1 and CDR2 are SGHTA and FQGTGA. The CDR3 consists of 15 residues. The CDR3 region is CASSLKRGIHYEQYF. The CDR3 DNA is TGTGCCAGCAGCTTAAAGCGGGGGATACATTACGAGCAGTACTTC.

J is TRBJ1-4 and V is TRBV7-6; D gene ambiguous. Germline V CDR1 and CDR2: SGHVS, FNYEAQ. CDR3 length: 15 residues. V shed 0 bases and J shed 8 bases, with 13 bases lying between them. CDR3 protein: CASSLATNSREKLFF. In DNA form, the CDR3 reads TGTGCCAGCAGCTTAGCTACAAACAGCAGGGAAAAACTGTTTTTT.

The chain employs TRBV7-3 and TRBJ2-3, with 8 bases matching TRBD2. J gave up 4 bases and V 1 base, and 4 bases lay outside the gene matches. CDR3 length: 15 amino acids. Germline V gene data show CDR1 as SGHTA and CDR2 as FQGTGA. CDR3 loop: CASSLNGGAPDTQYF. In DNA, the CDR3 is TGTGCCAGCAGCTTAAACGGGGGGGCCCCAGATACGCAGTATTTT. Full variable domain (outside the CDR3, taken from reference TRBV7-3 and TRBJ2-3): GAGVSQTPSNKVTEKGKYVELRCDPISGHTALYWYRQSLGQGPEFLIYFQGTGAADDSGLPNDRFFAVRPEGSVSTLKIQRTERGDSAVYLCASSLNGGAPDTQYFGPGTRLTVL.

This clone has only one observation. J is TRBJ2-2 and V is TRBV10-3, with D perhaps matching TRBD1 (5 bases). Germline CDR1 is ENHRY and CDR2 is SYGVKD. V lost 3 bases to trimming and J lost 7 bases, with 9 bases between them. This CDR3 has 13 residues. DNA of the CDR3: TGTGCCATCAGTGACCGGCAGGGCGGGGAGCTGTTTTTT. It encodes CAISDRQGGELFF.

This clone was recorded only once. The chain has TRBV7-8 and TRBJ2-7; weak D call: TRBD2 (7 bases). Germline CDR1 reads SGHVS; CDR2 reads FQNEAQ. This CDR3 spans 15 amino acids. V dropped 5 bases and J dropped 2 bases, with 16 bases sitting between them. The CDR3 DNA is TGTGCCAGCAGCCCCCTTTACGGGGGGCCCTACGAGCAGTACTTC. This encodes CASSPLYGGPYEQYF.

This chain uses TRBV11-3 with TRBJ2-3, with 11 nucleotides matching TRBD2. Germline loops: CDR1 SGHNT, CDR2 YENEEA. Unmatched junction bases numbered 9, after V lost 5 bases and J lost 5 bases. This CDR3 is 16 amino acids long. The CDR3 protein is CASSHLLAGGGDTQYF. The CDR3 nucleotides are TGTGCCAGCAGCCACCTCCTAGCGGGGGGTGGAGATACGCAGTATTTT.

This clone is a singleton in its sample. The chain employs TRBV7-8 and TRBJ2-1, with D hard to call. This CDR3 region has 15 residues. Trimming removed 1 base from V and 3 bases from J, with 10 bases in between. The V gene's germline CDR1 is SGHVS and CDR2 FQNEAQ. CDR3 sequence: CASSLVVQDYNEQFF. As DNA, the CDR3 is TGTGCCAGCAGCTTAGTCGTCCAGGACTACAATGAGCAGTTCTTC.

The V and J genes are TRBV15 and TRBJ2-4, with 9 nucleotides matching TRBD2. Trimming removed 0 bases from V and 0 bases from J; junction bases left unmatched: 9. This CDR3 has 19 residues. Germline V gives CDR1 LNHNV, CDR2 YYDKDF (reference sequence). The CDR3 reads CATSRDLRGGRLAKNIQYF. Here the CDR3 DNA reads TGTGCCACCAGCAGAGATCTGCGGGGGGGCCGATTAGCCAAAAACATTCAGTACTTC. Full variable domain (outside the CDR3, taken from reference TRBV15 and TRBJ2-4): DAMVIQNPRYQVTQFGKPVTLSCSQTLNHNVMYWYQQKSSQAPKLLFHYYDKDFNNEADTPDNFQSRRPNTSFCFLDIRSPGLGDTAMYLCATSRDLRGGRLAKNIQYFGAGTRLSVL.

The rearrangement links TRBV6-5 to TRBJ1-5; unclear D gene. V dropped 2 bases and J dropped 0 bases, with 2 bases sitting between them. The CDR3 contains 13 residues. Germline V gives CDR1 MNHEY, CDR2 SVGAGI. The CDR3 region is CASSYRSNQPQHF. The DNA of the CDR3 is TGTGCCAGCAGTTACCGTAGCAATCAGCCCCAGCATTTT.

The chain is built from TRBV19 and TRBJ1-5; a possible D gene is TRBD1 (5 bases). This CDR3 comprises 14 residues. CDR1 and CDR2 (germline): LNHDA, SQIVND (reference sequence). The V end lost 1 base, the J end lost 4 bases, and 8 bases lay between the germline ends. CDR3 in amino acids: CASSIAGSNQPQHF. The CDR3 DNA reads TGTGCCAGTAGTATAGCAGGGTCGAATCAGCCCCAGCATTTT.

In regard to this clone: Different DNA sequences within this sample yield the same CDR3. J is TRBJ2-7 and V is TRBV27; TRBD2 agrees at 13 bases. The CDR3 extends over 14 amino acids. CDR1 is MNHEY and CDR2 is SMNVEV in the germline V gene (reference sequence). With 4 bases clipped from V and 4 bases from J, the junction kept 1 base outside the gene matches. The CDR3 DNA is TGTGCCAGCAGTTCGGGACTAGCGGGGTACGAGCAGTACTTC. Amino acid sequence: CASSSGLAGYEQYF.

This sequence joins TRBV6-2 or TRBV6-3 and TRBJ2-1; 10 nucleotides line up with TRBD2. Trimming removed 1 base from V and 7 bases from J; junction bases left unmatched: 13. Per the germline V gene, CDR1 is MNHEY and CDR2 is SVGEGT. The CDR3 length is 18 residues. The CDR3 region has the DNA TGTGCCAGCAGTTACTTAGTTGCAGCGGGGGGGGTGTTTAATGAGCAGTTCTTC. It is translated as CASSYLVAAGGVFNEQFF.

The table lists this clone with a count of one. This chain links TRBV7-3 with TRBJ2-3; D possibly corresponds to TRBD2 (6 bases). The CDR3 has 15 amino acids. The V gene's germline CDR1 is SGHTA and CDR2 FQGTGA. Trimming cost V 5 bases and J 0 bases, with 12 bases left between them. CDR3 in DNA: TGTGCCAGCAGCCCCCTAGCGAGAAGCACAGATACGCAGTATTTT. Encoded protein: CASSPLARSTDTQYF. Based on the CDR3 plus reference TRBV7-3 and TRBJ2-3, the full variable domain is GAGVSQTPSNKVTEKGKYVELRCDPISGHTALYWYRQSLGQGPEFLIYFQGTGAADDSGLPNDRFFAVRPEGSVSTLKIQRTERGDSAVYLCASSPLARSTDTQYFGPGTRLTVL.

The chain is built from TRBV5-1 and TRBJ1-1; no clear D gene. The germline CDR1 and CDR2 sequences are SGHRS and YFSETQ. The CDR3 has 13 amino acids. V lost 3 bases and J lost 3, with 9 bases in between. CDR3 sequence (DNA): TGCGCCAGCAGCTCGGTAGATTACACTGAAGCTTTCTTT. Its translation is CASSSVDYTEAFF. Combining the CDR3 with reference TRBV5-1 and TRBJ1-1 gives the whole variable domain KAGVTQTPRYLIKTRGQQVTLSCSPISGHRSVSWYQQTPGQGLQFLFEYFSETQRNKGNFPGRFSGRQFSNSRSEMNVSTLELGDSALYLCASSSVDYTEAFFGQGTRLTVV.